A selection of T cell receptor beta chains follows, all from one sample in a study. MiXCR, run by TCRdb on the 5' RACE reads, gives a single entry per CDR3 protein. Seen here are about 9,000 distinct CDR3 sequences, about 47% observed once, and the top ten hold around 5%. The source material was memory CD4+ T cells sorted from a lymph node. The receptor source for this set is a female donor with breast cancer. The CDR3 runs from the conserved cysteine through the conserved F or W. The order of the fields is D gene, clone size, J gene, V gene, CDR3 DNA, CDR3 protein. The D gene is left open where the match is weak. A clone size is listed for some rows: how often the clone was seen (once, few, many), or a class if it is expanded.

>-|few|TRBJ2-4|TRBV18
TGTGCCAGCTCACCAGGGATAGGAAACATTCAGTACTTC
CASSPGIGNIQYF
>-|few|TRBJ2-1|TRBV12-3/TRBV12-4
TGTGCCAGCAGTTCCCGCGGACCTAAGGAGGATGAGCAGTTCTTC
CASSSRGPKEDEQFF
>-|-|TRBJ1-2|TRBV4-2
TGTGCCAGCAGCCAAGAACCCCAGGGGCACGGCTACACCTTC
CASSQEPQGHGYTF
>-|-|TRBJ2-5|TRBV29-1
TGCAGCGTTGATCAGTTGGGGAGTGAGACCCAGTACTTC
CSVDQLGSETQYF
>TRBD1|-|TRBJ1-1|TRBV12-3/TRBV12-4
TGTGCCAGCAGCCCCTCGACAGGGCAGGTCACTGAAGCTTTCTTT
CASSPSTGQVTEAFF
>TRBD1|-|TRBJ1-3|TRBV20-1
TGCAGTGCTCGCGGAGTGACAGGGGTTGCCGGAAACACCATATATTTT
CSARGVTGVAGNTIYF
>-|-|TRBJ2-5|TRBV4-1
TGCGCCAGCAGCCAAGATCCTGTAAAAGGGTCAGAGACCCAGTACTTC
CASSQDPVKGSETQYF
>-|-|TRBJ1-5|TRBV20-1
TGCAGTGCCCTACGGGAGGCCTCACCCCAGCATTTT
CSALREASPQHF
>-|-|TRBJ2-7|TRBV21-1
TGTGCCAGCAGCAAATATGGACTAGCGGGCTCCTACGAGCAGTACTTC
CASSKYGLAGSYEQYF
>-|once|TRBJ2-6|TRBV12-3/TRBV12-4
TGTGCCAGCAGTTTTAGAGGGACTGGGGCCAACGTCCTGACTTTC
CASSFRGTGANVLTF
>-|-|TRBJ2-1|TRBV7-8
TGTGCCAGCAGCGACGGACTGCCCTTTAATGGCAATGAGCAGTTCTTC
CASSDGLPFNGNEQFF
>-|-|TRBJ2-7|TRBV7-2
TGTGCCAGCAGCCAGGAAGCTATCTCCTACGAGCAGTACTTC
CASSQEAISYEQYF
>TRBD1|few|TRBJ1-4|TRBV2
TGTGCCAGCACCCGGGACAGGGACGATGAAAAACTGTTTTTT
CASTRDRDDEKLFF
>TRBD1|-|TRBJ1-5|TRBV12-3/TRBV12-4
TGTGCCAGCTTACAGGGGTACAATCAGCCCCAGCATTTT
CASLQGYNQPQHF
>TRBD2|-|TRBJ2-5|TRBV4-3
TGCGCCAGCAGCCAAGGGGGACTAGCGGGAGGCAAGACCCAGTACTTC
CASSQGGLAGGKTQYF
>TRBD1|-|TRBJ1-2|TRBV7-3
TGTGCCAGCAGCTCCAGGGACAGGGGAGACTATGGCTACACCTTC
CASSSRDRGDYGYTF
>TRBD1|few|TRBJ1-2|TRBV29-1
TGCAGCGTTGAAGGGGTATACAGGGGCTATGGCTACACCTTC
CSVEGVYRGYGYTF
>-|-|TRBJ2-1|TRBV5-5
TGCGCCAGCGAGTCGGGGGCCCTCAATGAGCAGTTCTTC
CASESGALNEQFF
>-|-|TRBJ2-7|TRBV12-2
TGTGCAATTCGCCCCCCGGTTGGGGTCAGTTCCTACGAGCAGTACTTC
CAIRPPVGVSSYEQYF
>TRBD1|-|TRBJ1-1|TRBV7-2
TGTGCCAGCAGCTTCTCCCGGACAGGGCCAATGAACACTGAAGCTTTCTTT
CASSFSRTGPMNTEAFF
>TRBD2|few|TRBJ2-3|TRBV20-1
TGCAGTGCTACGACTAGCACGGCCACAGATACGCAGTATTTT
CSATTSTATDTQYF
>-|-|TRBJ2-3|TRBV4-3
TGCGCCAGCAGCCAAGGGGGGGTCACAGATACGCAGTATTTT
CASSQGGVTDTQYF
>-|few|TRBJ2-7|TRBV7-2
TGTGCCAGCAGCCTCCGTGCGGGGAACTACGAGCAGTACTTC
CASSLRAGNYEQYF
>-|-|TRBJ2-7|TRBV6-1
TGTGCCAGCAGTGAATGGGCAGCCGACTCCTACGAGCAGTACTTC
CASSEWAADSYEQYF
>-|few|TRBJ1-6|TRBV20-1
TGCAGTGCTAGATCGCGGGGGGGCGCAACACCCCTCCACTTT
CSARSRGGATPLHF
>-|-|TRBJ2-5|TRBV12-3/TRBV12-4
TGTGCCAGCAGTTCGAGACGGGACCTACTCCAAGAGACCCAGTACTTC
CASSSRRDLLQETQYF
>-|few|TRBJ1-2|TRBV20-1
TGCAGTGCTAGACACCCGTCAGGGGCGCAGGGCTACACCTTC
CSARHPSGAQGYTF
>-|-|TRBJ2-3|TRBV7-9
-
CASSLFGRGATDTQYF
>-|-|TRBJ2-3|TRBV6-6
TGTGCCAGCAGTTACAACACAGATACGCAGTATTTT
CASSYNTDTQYF
>-|-|TRBJ1-2|TRBV20-1
TGCAGTGCTAGAGGGACCGCCGCCAACTATGGCTACACCTTC
CSARGTAANYGYTF
>TRBD2|few|TRBJ2-1|TRBV7-2
TGTGCCAGCAGTTTGGGACTAGCTGAGCAGTTCTTC
CASSLGLAEQFF
>-|once|TRBJ2-2|TRBV5-6
TGTGCCAGCAGCTTAAGGCCTGGCTTGGGCGGGGAGCTGTTTTTT
CASSLRPGLGGELFF
>-|-|TRBJ2-2|TRBV4-2
TGTGCCAGCACCCCGGGGGCGGATTCGAACACCGGGGAGCTGTTTTTT
CASTPGADSNTGELFF
>TRBD2|few|TRBJ2-1|TRBV4-1
TGCGCCAGCAGCCAACTGACTAGCGGGAGGACTCGGAATGAGCAGTTCTTC
CASSQLTSGRTRNEQFF
>-|medium-sized|TRBJ1-1|TRBV20-1
TGCAGTGCTGGTCCTAGCGACAGGGAAGCTTTCTTT
CSAGPSDREAFF
>-|-|TRBJ1-2|TRBV9
TGTGCCAGCAGCGTAGGGTCAGGATGTGGCTACACCTTC
CASSVGSGCGYTF
>-|-|TRBJ1-1|TRBV5-1
TGCGCCAGCAGCTTGGCAATCTCGAAGGACACTGAAGCTTTCTTT
CASSLAISKDTEAFF
>TRBD2|-|TRBJ2-7|TRBV20-1
TGCAGTGCCGAGGGTGGAGCGGGATGGTTCGAGCAGTACTTC
CSAEGGAGWFEQYF
>-|-|TRBJ2-3|TRBV5-1
TGCGCCAGCAGCGTTAGCGCTCCCGATACGCAGTATTTT
CASSVSAPDTQYF
>-|-|TRBJ1-1|TRBV12-3/TRBV12-4
TGTGCCAGCACCCCTACCTGGGCCAGGGGTTCGGGAACTGAAGCTTTCTTT
CASTPTWARGSGTEAFF
>-|-|TRBJ2-7|TRBV4-1
TGCGCCAGCAGCCAGCTTCTCCTTCGGGTTCCCTACGAGCAGTACTTC
CASSQLLLRVPYEQYF
>-|-|TRBJ1-2|TRBV28
TGTGCCAGCAGTTTAGGTGTTATGGGGGGCTACACCTTC
CASSLGVMGGYTF
>-|-|TRBJ1-5|TRBV10-3
TGTGCCTCATCGGGGGCTGATCAGCCCCAGCATTTT
CASSGADQPQHF
>-|-|TRBJ2-7|TRBV20-1
TGCAGTGCTACCTACGAGCAGTACTTC
CSATYEQYF
>-|-|TRBJ2-5|TRBV7-6
TGTGCCAGCAGCTTAGGGCGAGGAGAGACCCAGTACTTC
CASSLGRGETQYF
>-|-|TRBJ1-1|TRBV12-3/TRBV12-4
TGTGCCAGCAGTTTAGCCTCCCCCGCTTTCTTT
CASSLASPAFF